This T cell receptor beta chain was recorded in a study of technical replicates of blood from a handful of donors. V lost 3 bases to trimming and J lost 5 bases, with 10 bases between them. The CDR3 is made up of 14 amino acids. CDR1 and CDR2 from the germline V gene are LGHNA and YNFKEQ. Measured with immunoSEQ multiplex PCR; TCRdb has only the in-frame clones, and not every one. Here the sample spans roughly 80,000 clones, roughly 93% being singletons. The receptor comes from a human donor in good health. The J gene is TRBJ2-2, the V gene TRBV4-2, with D perhaps matching TRBD2 (6 bases). Sample: T cells isolated from PBMCs. CDR3 DNA sequence: TGTGCCAGCAGCCATTTAGCGGATACCGGGGAGCTGTTTTTT. This encodes CASSHLADTGELFF.